The 15 T cell receptor beta chains presented below share a single source sample, sequenced in a study of cytomegalovirus exposure and HLA in healthy donors (dated by TCRdb to between 2016 and 2019). The protocol used for the library was the immunoSEQ multiplex PCR assay. For the multiplex PCR, a mixture combining 60 forward primers for TCR Vbeta segments and 13 reverse primers for TCR Jbeta segments was used. Drawn from immuneACCESS, this table holds only the in-frame rearrangements with V and J called that TCRdb kept. Clones are partly lost; checked studies trace under half to an unresolved V gene and leave the rest unexplained. The sample table holds 90,000 or so clones, of which about 76% were seen once. The top ten constitute roughly a tenth of the sample. The sequenced sample was PBMCs. These receptors originate from a man aged 25-40 years in good health and CMV-seropositive.

This clone appeared a few times. The V and J genes are TRBV13 and TRBJ2-5; 11 bases are a match to TRBD1. Germline V gene sequence: CDR1 PRHDT, CDR2 FYEKMQ (reference sequence). With 0 bases clipped from V and 6 bases from J, the junction kept 9 bases outside the gene matches. The CDR3 contains 17 residues. In nucleotides, the CDR3 is TGTGCCAGCAGCTTAGGCCTGGCGGGACAGGGGGTACAGACCCAGTACTTC. Amino acid sequence: CASSLGLAGQGVQTQYF.

This rearrangement joins TRBV7-7 to TRBJ2-7; D not certain. The CDR3 extends over 12 amino acids. Germline V gene data show CDR1 as SSHAT and CDR2 as FNYEAQ (reference sequence). Trimming shortened V by 3 bases and J by 6 bases, and 9 bases separated the two germline ends. The CDR3 sequence is CASSFLGREQYF. The CDR3 bases are TGTGCCAGCAGCTTTCTTGGGCGCGAGCAGTACTTC.

The chain joins TRBV11-2 to TRBJ2-5; no clear D gene. In germline, CDR1 is SGHAT, CDR2 FQNNGV. Trimming removed 5 bases from V and 5 bases from J, with 15 bases in between. The CDR3 has 14 amino acids. For the CDR3, the DNA is TGTGCCAGCAGCCGTCAGAGGAGCCGGGAGACCCAGTACTTC. Its protein product is CASSRQRSRETQYF.

The chain has TRBV19 and TRBJ1-5, with TRBD1 identical over 7 bases. Germline V gives CDR1 LNHDA, CDR2 SQIVND (reference sequence). The V and J ends lost 8 bases and 4 bases, in that order; junction bases with no gene match: 8. This CDR3 has 14 residues. DNA for the CDR3: TGTGCCAGTCGAGGACAGGTAGGGAATCAGCCCCAGCATTTT. Translated: CASRGQVGNQPQHF.

The rearrangement links TRBV11-2 to TRBJ2-3; 12 bases are a match to TRBD2. This CDR3 has 17 residues. V lost 4 bases to trimming and J lost 6 bases; unmatched junction nucleotides: 11. Germline loops: CDR1 SGHAT, CDR2 FQNNGV. CDR3 amino acids: CASSSGLAGSRGDTQYF. The CDR3 DNA reads TGTGCCAGCAGCTCAGGACTAGCGGGGTCTCGTGGGGATACGCAGTATTTT.

This chain uses TRBV4-1 with TRBJ2-3; 7 bases fit TRBD1. Germline V gene lookup returns CDR1 MGHRA and CDR2 YSYEKL. The CDR3 is 14 residues long. J lost 14 bases, V lost 4 bases, and 15 bases had no gene match. The CDR3 sequence: CASSRSRDSDRGYF. The CDR3 DNA follows: TGCGCCAGCAGCCGGTCCCGGGACAGCGACCGGGGGTATTTT.

This clone was observed a handful of times. The chain recombines TRBV6-5 with TRBJ2-2; no clear D. CDR1 MNHEY and CDR2 SVGAGI come from the germline V gene. This CDR3 spans 15 amino acids. Trimming stripped 0 bases from V and 5 bases from J, with 10 bases between. This CDR3 reads CASSYSGTLTGELFF. The DNA of the CDR3 is TGTGCCAGCAGTTACTCGGGCACTCTTACCGGGGAGCTGTTTTTT.

This clone was counted a few times. Here the CDR3 DNA reads TGTGCCAGCAGCTCACGGGAGTTCTATAATTCACCCCTCCACTTT. Translating gives CASSSREFYNSPLHF. V and J are TRBV6-5 and TRBJ1-6; D unresolved. From germline, CDR1 is MNHEY and CDR2 SVGAGI. This CDR3 spans 15 amino acids. Trimming pared 6 bases from V and 3 bases from J, leaving 12 bases between.

The V call is TRBV30, the J call TRBJ1-1; tentative D call: TRBD1 (5 bases). Germline V lookup: CDR1 GTSNPN, CDR2 SVGIG (reference sequence). There are 13 residues in the CDR3. Trimming removed 4 bases from V and 7 bases from J, with 16 bases in between. CDR3 nucleotides: TGTGCCTGGACTGGGACCCCGGGGGATGAAGCTTTCTTT. Protein product: CAWTGTPGDEAFF.

The chain joins TRBV4-2 to TRBJ2-7; 8 nucleotides align to TRBD1. Germline lookup yields CDR1 LGHNA and CDR2 YNFKEQ. This CDR3 comprises 15 residues. V trimming: 3 bases; J trimming: 1 base; junction bases outside the gene matches: 5. Written as DNA, the CDR3 is TGTGCCAGCAGCCATCTGACAGGGGATTCCTACGAGCAGTACTTC. Amino acids: CASSHLTGDSYEQYF.

This sequence joins TRBV5-1 and TRBJ2-5, with TRBD1 as a possible D gene (5 bases). The CDR3 consists of 16 residues. Trimming removed 4 bases at V and 1 base at J, with 17 bases between. CDR1 SGHRS and CDR2 YFSETQ come from the germline V gene. The CDR3 DNA is TGCGCCAGCAGCCGTGGGGCTAGTGGTACCCAAGAGACCCAGTACTTC. As protein: CASSRGASGTQETQYF.

The chain carries TRBV30 and TRBJ2-3; tentative D call: TRBD2 (5 bases). The CDR3 contains 15 residues. Trimming took off 1 base at V and 0 bases at J, with 11 bases between the two ends. Per germline, CDR1 GTSNPN and CDR2 SVGIG (reference sequence). Written as DNA, the CDR3 is TGTGCCTGGAGTGGCGGAGGAATTAGCACAGATACGCAGTATTTT. This codes for CAWSGGGISTDTQYF.

This clone was counted once. CDR3: CASSLAPTNTGELFF. CDR3 DNA sequence: TGTGCCAGCAGCTTAGCGCCTACGAACACCGGGGAGCTGTTTTTT. The chain recombines TRBV11-2 with TRBJ2-2, with D unclear. The CDR3 consists of 15 residues. The V end was cut by 1 base, the J end by 0 bases, with 6 bases between. Germline V gene data show CDR1 as SGHAT and CDR2 as FQNNGV.

The V and J genes are TRBV15 and TRBJ2-1; tentatively, D is TRBD2 (5 bases). Trimming cost V 3 bases and J 4 bases, with 7 bases left between them. The CDR3 covers 13 residues. The germline V gene has CDR1 LNHNV and CDR2 YYDKDF (reference sequence). CDR3 sequence (DNA): TGTGCCACCAGCAGGGGAGAGTACAATGAGCAGTTCTTC. Translating gives CATSRGEYNEQFF.

The chain has TRBV2 and TRBJ1-5; no firm D call. Germline lookup yields CDR1 SNHLY and CDR2 FYNNEI. CDR3 length equals 14 residues. With 7 bases removed from V and 0 bases from J, the gap between germline ends came to 10 bases. This CDR3 reads CASTDTISNQPQHF. The CDR3 DNA reads TGTGCCAGCACCGACACGATTAGCAATCAGCCCCAGCATTTT.